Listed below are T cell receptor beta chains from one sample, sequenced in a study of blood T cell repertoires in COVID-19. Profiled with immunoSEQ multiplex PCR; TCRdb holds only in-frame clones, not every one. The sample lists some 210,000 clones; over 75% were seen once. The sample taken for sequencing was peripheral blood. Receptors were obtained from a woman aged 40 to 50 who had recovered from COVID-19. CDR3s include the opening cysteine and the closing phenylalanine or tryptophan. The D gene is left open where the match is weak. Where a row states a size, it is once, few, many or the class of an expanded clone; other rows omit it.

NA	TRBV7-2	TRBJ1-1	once	TGTGCCAGCAGCTTAGTAGCGGGGGATGAAACTGAAGCTTTCTTT	CASSLVAGDETEAFF
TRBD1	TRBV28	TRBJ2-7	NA	TGTGCCAGCGGAATTACAGGGGTCCCATACGAGCAGTACTTC	CASGITGVPYEQYF
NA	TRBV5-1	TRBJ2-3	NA	TGCGCCAGCAGCCCGAGATCTAGCACAGATACGCAGTATTTT	CASSPRSSTDTQYF
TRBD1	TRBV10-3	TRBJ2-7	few	TGTGCCATCCAAGGACAGGGGAGCAACGAGCAGTACTTC	CAIQGQGSNEQYF
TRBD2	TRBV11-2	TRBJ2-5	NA	TGTGCCAGCAGCTTAGGAACTAGCGGGAGGGGACAAGAGACCCAGTACTTC	CASSLGTSGRGQETQYF
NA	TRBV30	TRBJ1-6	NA	TGTGCCTGGCGCCAGGATAATTCACCCCTCCACTTT	CAWRQDNSPLHF
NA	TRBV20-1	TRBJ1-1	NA	TGCAGTGCTCCGGGAGCTTTCTTT	CSAPGAFF
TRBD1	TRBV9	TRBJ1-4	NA	TGTGCCAGCAGCTCGACAGGGTCGGGTGAAAAACTGTTTTTT	CASSSTGSGEKLFF
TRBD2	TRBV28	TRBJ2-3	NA	TGTGCCAGCAGTCCCGAGCGGGGAATCACAGATACGCAGTATTTT	CASSPERGITDTQYF
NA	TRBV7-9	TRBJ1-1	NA	TGTGCCAGCAGCTCCGCGGACAGATACCCGAACACTGAAGCTTTCTTT	CASSSADRYPNTEAFF
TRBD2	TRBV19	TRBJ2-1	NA	TGTGCCAGTAGTATTTCCGGGACTACCTCCAATGAGCAGTTCTTC	CASSISGTTSNEQFF